The next 30 T cell receptor beta chains were all read from a single sample in a study of cytomegalovirus exposure and HLA in healthy donors. PCR primers comprised 60 Vbeta and 13 Jbeta primers. Data came from immunoSEQ multiplex PCR; TCRdb stores just in-frame clones and leaves some out. Altogether 180,000 or so clones are present, around 75% being singletons, with the ten largest covering about 7.7%. The source material was PBMCs. These receptors were taken from a woman aged 35 to 49 in good health and CMV-seropositive.

The J gene is TRBJ2-7, the V gene TRBV10-3; TRBD1 agrees at 8 bases. V dropped 4 bases and J dropped 5; count of bases not matched to a gene: 7. Looked up from germline, CDR1 is ENHRY and CDR2 is SYGVKD. The CDR3 runs 14 residues. CDR3 residues: CAISVQGQADEQYF. The CDR3 DNA reads TGTGCCATCAGTGTACAGGGACAGGCAGACGAGCAGTACTTC.

The chain uses TRBV10-3 and TRBJ1-6; TRBD1 matches 9 bases. Germline V gene data show CDR1 as ENHRY and CDR2 as SYGVKD. The CDR3 covers 15 residues. V shed 3 bases and J 7 bases; nucleotides not matched to a gene: 4. The CDR3: CAISDWGQGNSPLHF. The CDR3 bases are TGTGCCATCAGTGATTGGGGACAGGGAAATTCACCCCTCCACTTT.

This clone was counted only a few times. The rearrangement joins TRBV7-2 to TRBJ2-1; tentatively, D is TRBD1 (5 bases). The CDR3 loop spans 16 amino acids. The germline V gene encodes CDR1 SGHTA and CDR2 FQGNSA. Trimming cost V 2 bases and J 0 bases, with 11 bases left between them. This CDR3 is CASSLIQASSYNEQFF. The CDR3 DNA is TGTGCCAGCAGCTTAATACAGGCTAGCTCCTACAATGAGCAGTTCTTC.

This clone has just a few counts. This rearrangement joins TRBV11-3 to TRBJ1-1; D not resolved. V was shortened by 1 base and J by 0 bases, with 9 bases between the two germline ends. Germline V gene lookup returns CDR1 SGHNT and CDR2 YENEEA. The CDR3 is made up of 15 amino acids. The chain's CDR3 is CASSLGGQVNTEAFF. The CDR3 DNA reads TGTGCCAGCAGCTTAGGAGGGCAGGTGAACACTGAAGCTTTCTTT.

The rearrangement links TRBV7-2 to TRBJ1-6, with D possibly being TRBD1 (6 bases). Between the trimmed V and J ends, which lost 4 bases and 5 bases, there was a span of 12 bases. Germline CDR1 reads SGHTA; CDR2 reads FQGNSA. This CDR3 is 15 amino acids long. CDR3 in amino acids: CASSYGQRNNSPLHF. DNA for the CDR3: TGTGCCAGCAGCTACGGACAGAGAAATAATTCACCCCTCCACTTT.

The J gene is TRBJ1-3, the V gene TRBV4-1, with D unclear. The CDR3 has 17 amino acids. V was pared by 0 bases and J by 4 bases, with 16 bases between. The V gene's germline CDR1 is MGHRA and CDR2 YSYEKL. The CDR3 sequence: CASSQDGQALPGNTIYF. The CDR3, as DNA: TGCGCCAGCAGCCAAGATGGTCAAGCCCTGCCAGGAAACACCATATATTTT.

This clone was counted between two and nine times. The chain links TRBV4-3 to TRBJ2-4; 11 positions match TRBD2. Germline V gene lookup returns CDR1 LGHNA and CDR2 YSLEER. The length of the CDR3 is 17 residues. The V segment lost 0 bases and the J segment 0 bases; nucleotides outside the gene matches: 1. CDR3 in amino acids: CASSQDTSGRAKNIQYF. In nucleotides, the CDR3 is TGCGCCAGCAGCCAAGATACTAGCGGGAGAGCCAAAAACATTCAGTACTTC.

This chain connects TRBV19 to TRBJ1-1; possibly TRBD1 for D (6 bases). Trimming took 5 bases from V and 8 from J, leaving 9 bases between them. The CDR3 consists of 11 residues. Germline V lookup: CDR1 LNHDA, CDR2 SQIVND (reference sequence). CDR3 residues: CASSVTGEAFF. As DNA, the CDR3 is TGTGCCAGTAGTGTTACAGGGGAAGCTTTCTTT. The entire variable domain, with the rest obtained from reference TRBV19 and TRBJ1-1, is as follows: DGGITQSPKYLFRKEGQNVTLSCEQNLNHDAMYWYRQDPGQGLRLIYYSQIVNDFQKGDIAEGYSVSREKKESFPLTVTSAQKNPTAFYLCASSVTGEAFFGQGTRLTVV.

V and J are TRBV7-2 and TRBJ2-3, with 8 positions matching TRBD2. After removal of 4 bases from V and 2 bases from J, the junction contained 5 bases not matched to a gene. The CDR3 extends over 15 amino acids. Germline V gene lookup returns CDR1 SGHTA and CDR2 FQGNSA. The CDR3 DNA reads as TGTGCCAGCAGCTCCGTAGCGGGACTCACAGATACGCAGTATTTT. Amino acids: CASSSVAGLTDTQYF.

The sample holds one count of this clone. The sample contains more than one DNA sequence encoding this CDR3. This chain joins TRBV28 and TRBJ1-1; D is perhaps TRBD1 (5 bases). Germline V gives CDR1 MDHEN, CDR2 SYDVKM. This CDR3 region has 12 residues. Deletions cut 2 bases from V and 4 bases from J, with 5 bases between. CDR3 loop: CASSLRGTEAFF. The CDR3 DNA reads as TGTGCCAGCAGTTTAAGGGGCACTGAAGCTTTCTTT. Full variable domain (outside the CDR3, taken from reference TRBV28 and TRBJ1-1): DVKVTQSSRYLVKRTGEKVFLECVQDMDHENMFWYRQDPGLGLRLIYFSYDVKMKEKGDIPEGYSVSREKKERFSLILESASTNQTSMYLCASSLRGTEAFFGQGTRLTVV.

This clone was observed a handful of times. This chain uses TRBV18 with TRBJ2-3; 8 bases line up with TRBD2. V trimming: 4 bases; J trimming: 1 base; junction bases outside the gene matches: 1. This CDR3 comprises 14 residues. CDR1 is KGHSH and CDR2 is LQKENI in the germline V gene. The CDR3 sequence is CASSRREGTDTQYF. CDR3 in DNA: TGTGCCAGCTCACGGCGGGAGGGCACAGATACGCAGTATTTT.

The J gene is TRBJ1-2, the V gene TRBV19, with TRBD1 identical over 12 bases. CDR1 and CDR2 (germline): LNHDA, SQIVND (reference sequence). J was trimmed by 0 bases and V by 5 bases; bases with no gene match: 4. The CDR3 sequence is 16 residues long. CDR3 coding DNA: TGTGCCAGTAGTGTGGGACAGGGGGCGTCTAACTATGGCTACACCTTC. It encodes CASSVGQGASNYGYTF.

The V gene is TRBV10-3, the J gene TRBJ1-4; possibly TRBD1 for D (6 bases). The CDR3 extends over 18 amino acids. V was shortened by 3 bases and J by 0 bases, with 17 bases between the two germline ends. The germline V gene encodes CDR1 ENHRY and CDR2 SYGVKD. Here the CDR3 DNA reads TGTGCCATCAGTGATAAGGCAGCGAAGGGGGCAACTAATGAAAAACTGTTTTTT. This codes for CAISDKAAKGATNEKLFF.

Only a few counts were recorded for this clone. The V and J genes are TRBV4-1 and TRBJ1-2; perhaps TRBD1 as D (5 bases). Deletions cut 1 base from V and 4 bases from J, with 10 bases between. CDR3 length: 14 residues. The V gene's germline CDR1 is MGHRA and CDR2 YSYEKL. The CDR3: CASSQALGGYGYTF. CDR3 coding DNA: TGCGCCAGCAGCCAAGCCCTCGGGGGCTATGGCTACACCTTC.

The chain carries TRBV5-1 and TRBJ2-6, with D possibly matching TRBD1 (5 bases). The CDR3 consists of 16 residues. The germline CDR1 and CDR2 sequences are SGHRS and YFSETQ. The ends were cut back, 4 bases at V and 2 bases at J, with 13 bases in the middle. This CDR3 reads CASSPPAQAGANVLTF. CDR3 DNA: TGCGCCAGCAGCCCCCCTGCACAGGCTGGGGCCAACGTCCTGACTTTC.

The chain links TRBV7-2 to TRBJ2-7; 9 nucleotides align to TRBD1. Trimming at V came to 3 bases and at J to 3 bases, leaving 9 bases not matched to a gene. The CDR3 runs to 16 residues. The germline CDR1 and CDR2 sequences are SGHTA and FQGNSA. CDR3: CASSLGRGTGNYEQYF. In nucleotides, the CDR3 is TGTGCCAGCAGCTTGGGGAGGGGGACAGGGAACTACGAGCAGTACTTC. The full variable domain, completed using reference TRBV7-2 and TRBJ2-7, is GAGVSQSPSNKVTEKGKDVELRCDPISGHTALYWYRQSLGQGLEFLIYFQGNSAPDKSGLPSDRFSAERTGGSVSTLTIQRTQQEDSAVYLCASSLGRGTGNYEQYFGPGTRLTVT.

On this clone itself: The same CDR3 can be traced to other DNA sequences in this sample. This chain uses TRBV11-2 with TRBJ2-7; 11 bases agree with TRBD2. Germline CDR1 and CDR2: SGHAT and FQNNGV. CDR3 length: 14 residues. V shed 5 bases and J 3 bases; nucleotides not matched to a gene: 3. For the CDR3, the DNA is TGTGCCAGCAGCCTTGGGACTAGCGGCTACGAGCAGTACTTC. This gives the protein CASSLGTSGYEQYF.

The J gene is TRBJ1-2, the V gene TRBV5-4; no definite D call. CDR1 SGHNT and CDR2 YYREEE come from the germline V gene (reference sequence). The CDR3 runs to 12 residues. Trimming removed 1 base at V and 8 bases at J, with 9 bases between. CDR3 sequence: CASSLTSQGYTF. The CDR3 DNA sequence: TGTGCCAGCAGCTTGACCTCCCAGGGCTACACCTTC. Combining the CDR3 with reference TRBV5-4 and TRBJ1-2 gives the whole variable domain ETGVTQSPTHLIKTRGQQVTLRCSSQSGHNTVSWYQQALGQGPQFIFQYYREEENGRGNFPPRFSGLQFPNYSSELNVNALELDDSALYLCASSLTSQGYTFGSGTRLTVV.

This sequence joins TRBV5-5 and TRBJ2-7, with 9 bases fitting TRBD1. The CDR3 loop spans 13 amino acids. Germline V gene sequence: CDR1 SGHKS, CDR2 YYEKEE (reference sequence). Germline trimming cut 4 bases from V and 2 bases from J; bases unmatched to any gene: 1. Written as DNA, the CDR3 is TGTGCCAGCAGCCGACAGGGGGCCTACGAGCAGTACTTC. Translated, it gives CASSRQGAYEQYF.

This clone was observed a handful of times. The V gene is TRBV5-4, the J gene TRBJ2-7, with D possibly TRBD1 on 7 matching bases. The CDR3 contains 16 residues. CDR1 and CDR2 (germline): SGHNT, YYREEE (reference sequence). The V gene lost 0 bases and the J gene lost 1 base, with 14 bases spanning the gap. CDR3 coding DNA: TGTGCCAGCAGCTTGGCCAGGGGGGTCCCTTCCTACGAGCAGTACTTC. Its translation: CASSLARGVPSYEQYF.

The chain recombines TRBV19 with TRBJ1-5, with D tentatively TRBD1 (6 bases). Germline values: CDR1 LNHDA, CDR2 SQIVND (reference sequence). The germline V and J ends were trimmed by 0 bases and 3 bases, with 9 bases remaining between them. The CDR3 extends over 15 amino acids. The CDR3 DNA sequence: TGTGCCAGTAGTATAGACAGGGGTGACAATCAGCCCCAGCATTTT. The encoded protein is CASSIDRGDNQPQHF.

The chain employs TRBV7-2 and TRBJ1-4, with TRBD1 as a possible D gene (5 bases). The CDR3 sequence is 14 residues long. V was clipped by 0 bases and J by 5 bases, with 7 bases between them. Germline V CDR1 and CDR2: SGHTA, FQGNSA. The CDR3 reads CASSLAGRNEKLFF. The CDR3 DNA reads TGTGCCAGCAGCTTAGCGGGGCGCAATGAAAAACTGTTTTTT.

Only one count was recorded for this clone. CDR3 residues: CASREDSGANVLTF. In DNA, the CDR3 is TGTGCCAGCAGGGAGGACTCTGGGGCCAACGTCCTGACTTTC. V gene TRBV5-4 combines with J gene TRBJ2-6; maybe TRBD2 (5 bases). This CDR3 is 14 amino acids long. V gave up 5 bases and J gave up 0 bases, with 6 bases separating them. Looked up from germline, CDR1 is SGHNT and CDR2 is YYREEE (reference sequence). The full variable domain, in which reference TRBV5-4 and TRBJ2-6 provide the parts outside the CDR3, is ETGVTQSPTHLIKTRGQQVTLRCSSQSGHNTVSWYQQALGQGPQFIFQYYREEENGRGNFPPRFSGLQFPNYSSELNVNALELDDSALYLCASREDSGANVLTFGAGSRLTVL.

The chain couples TRBV11-3 to TRBJ2-2; D perhaps matches TRBD2 (5 bases). The CDR3 spans 18 residues. V shed 5 bases and J shed 0 bases, with 19 bases lying between them. CDR1 and CDR2 from the germline V gene are SGHNT and YENEEA. The CDR3 sequence is CASSQRFSDKPNTGELFF. The CDR3 coding sequence is TGTGCCAGCAGCCAACGGTTTAGCGACAAGCCGAACACCGGGGAGCTGTTTTTT.

This clone was recorded a few times. The chain is built from TRBV7-8 and TRBJ2-2; TRBD2 matches 14 bases. The V gene's germline CDR1 is SGHVS and CDR2 FQNEAQ. CDR3 length equals 19 residues. Germline trimming cut 1 base from V and 7 bases from J; bases unmatched to any gene: 11. CDR3 DNA sequence: TGTGCCAGCAGCTTAGAGGGGCCGGGACTAGCGGGAGAGGACGGGGAGCTGTTTTTT. This gives the protein CASSLEGPGLAGEDGELFF.

This chain uses TRBV28 with TRBJ1-2; TRBD1 is a possible D gene (5 bases). V was pared by 6 bases and J by 4 bases, with 12 bases between. Germline V gene sequence: CDR1 MDHEN, CDR2 SYDVKM. The CDR3 is made up of 13 amino acids. The DNA for the CDR3 is TGTGCCAGCAGCACGGGGGTAGGCTATGGCTACACCTTC. Protein: CASSTGVGYGYTF.

The chain combines TRBV11-2 with TRBJ1-3; D unresolved. V shed 1 base and J shed 4 bases, with 5 bases lying between them. CDR3 length: 13 amino acids. CDR1 and CDR2 from the germline V gene are SGHAT and FQNNGV. This CDR3 is CASSLVGGNTIYF. The CDR3 region has the DNA TGTGCCAGCAGCTTAGTGGGCGGAAACACCATATATTTT.

This rearrangement joins TRBV5-6 to TRBJ2-2; 7 bases are shared with TRBD2. V shed 0 bases, J shed 6 bases, and the junction held 14 bases outside the gene matches. Germline V CDR1 and CDR2: SGHDT, YYEEEE. The CDR3 is made up of 18 amino acids. The DNA for the CDR3 is TGTGCCAGCAGCTTGGGGATATGGTCCGGGAGGAGCGCCGGGGAGCTGTTTTTT. Translated: CASSLGIWSGRSAGELFF.

The genes are TRBV25-1 and TRBJ2-7, with 9 positions matching TRBD1. Trimming removed 7 bases from V and 4 bases from J; junction bases left unmatched: 8. This CDR3 comprises 14 residues. CDR1 is MGHDK, CDR2 SYGVNS, per germline. The CDR3 loop is CASTKGQGFYEQYF. The DNA for the CDR3 is TGTGCCAGCACTAAAGGACAGGGGTTTTACGAGCAGTACTTC.

V is TRBV19 and J is TRBJ2-3; possibly TRBD2 for D (5 bases). V lost 3 bases and J lost 4, with 11 bases in between. Germline V gene sequence: CDR1 LNHDA, CDR2 SQIVND (reference sequence). The CDR3 is 14 amino acids. Written as DNA, the CDR3 is TGTGCCAGTAGTATGTCTAGCCGGTCAGATACGCAGTATTTT. Protein: CASSMSSRSDTQYF.